Sequencing of this TCR beta chain was carried out in a study of cytomegalovirus exposure and HLA in healthy donors. A remark on this clone: Its target is not known.

The germline V gene encodes CDR1 MDHEN and CDR2 SYDVKM. The CDR3 runs 14 residues. Germline trimming cut 8 bases from V and 7 bases from J; bases unmatched to any gene: 10. Study-wide findings and caveats: Of the V segments, some could not be distinguished, including TRBV6-2 and TRBV6-3, and were excluded. Most observed TCR sequences were rare, whereas some public TCRs were detected in many donors.

PCR primers comprised 60 Vbeta and 13 Jbeta primers. Assay: immunoSEQ multiplex PCR; the TCRdb copy retains only in-frame clones and omits some. The sample table sets out 30,000 to 50,000 clones. Sequenced: PBMCs. The clonotype was recovered from a woman in her twenties or thirties in good health and CMV-seropositive. The chain joins TRBV28 to TRBJ2-4, with 8 positions matching TRBD1. The CDR3 protein is CASYSDRDRNIQYF. CDR3 sequence (DNA): TGTGCCAGCTATTCCGACAGGGACAGGAACATTCAGTACTTC.